Each of the 27 T cell receptor beta chains below was sequenced from the same sample in a study of early T cells in non-severe SARS-CoV-2 infection. TCRdb recomputed calls from the 5' RACE reads with MiXCR, one row per CDR3 protein. The repertoire holds 40,000 to 50,000 distinct CDR3 sequences, with roughly 5.7% as singletons. Material: whole blood, obtained at baseline. The source of these receptors is an adult who was a healthcare worker with PCR-confirmed SARS-CoV-2 infection or an uninfected control (not recorded which).

This clonotype was seen ten or more times. The J gene is TRBJ2-2, the V gene TRBV7-9; no reliable D call. CDR3 length: 14 amino acids. Germline V gene sequence: CDR1 SEHNR, CDR2 FQNEAQ (reference sequence). The V end lost 6 bases, the J end lost 3 bases, and 11 bases lay between the germline ends. CDR3 protein: CASRYPADTGELFF. The CDR3, as DNA: TGTGCCAGCAGGTATCCGGCCGACACCGGGGAGCTGTTTTTT.

On this clonotype itself: This could be a read error, since a much larger clone is one nucleotide away. The V gene is TRBV2, the J gene TRBJ2-3; perhaps TRBD2 as D (6 bases). Between the trimmed V and J ends, which lost 1 base and 5 bases, there was a span of 16 bases. Per germline, CDR1 SNHLY and CDR2 FYNNEI. This CDR3 has 16 residues. Here the CDR3 reads CASSEVAGRPKDTQYF. The DNA of the CDR3 is TGTGCCAGCAGTGAAGTGGCGGGAAGACCCAAAGATACGCAGTATTTT.

This clonotype came up many times. The chain recombines TRBV28 with TRBJ2-7; TRBD1 matches at 7 bases. Germline lookup yields CDR1 MDHEN and CDR2 SYDVKM. V lost 7 bases to trimming and J lost 2 bases; unmatched junction nucleotides: 8. This CDR3 is 14 amino acids long. This CDR3 is CASTITGVPYEQYF. CDR3 bases: TGTGCCAGCACAATTACAGGGGTCCCCTACGAGCAGTACTTC.

This clonotype was counted many times. The genes are TRBV9 and TRBJ2-6; 10 positions match TRBD2. There are 17 residues in the CDR3. Germline trimming cut 4 bases from V and 4 bases from J; bases unmatched to any gene: 8. Germline V gene data show CDR1 as SGDLS and CDR2 as YYNGEE. The CDR3 reads CASSPRLAGDGANVLTF. CDR3 sequence (DNA): TGTGCCAGCAGCCCACGACTAGCGGGTGACGGGGCCAACGTCCTGACTTTC. Combining the CDR3 with reference TRBV9 and TRBJ2-6 gives the whole variable domain DSGVTQTPKHLITATGQRVTLRCSPRSGDLSVYWYQQSLDQGLQFLIQYYNGEERAKGNILERFSAQQFPDLHSELNLSSLELGDSALYFCASSPRLAGDGANVLTFGAGSRLTVL.

The gene calls are TRBV6-4 and TRBJ2-1, with D possibly matching TRBD1 (5 bases). V was trimmed by 5 bases and J by 9 bases, leaving 26 bases between them. Germline values: CDR1 MRHNA, CDR2 SNTAGT. CDR3 size: 17 residues. CDR3 DNA: TGTGCCAGCAGTCAAACCCCACAAGCACATAGGGGATCTGAGCAGTTCTTC. It encodes CASSQTPQAHRGSEQFF.

This clonotype was observed many times. The chain couples TRBV12-3 or TRBV12-4 to TRBJ2-7, with D perhaps TRBD1 (5 bases). Between the trimmed V and J ends, which lost 6 bases and 3 bases, there was a span of 9 bases. The CDR3 is 12 residues long. The CDR3 loop is CASRTTGYEQYF. The CDR3 DNA is TGTGCCAGCAGAACCACAGGCTACGAGCAGTACTTC.

In this sample, this clonotype turned up many times. The V and J genes are TRBV20-1 and TRBJ2-5; D is undetermined. Trimming removed 3 bases at V and 5 bases at J, with 1 base between. This CDR3 has 9 residues. Germline CDR1 is DFQATT and CDR2 is SNEGSKA (reference sequence). The CDR3 region is CSARETQYF. The DNA for the CDR3 is TGCAGTGCTAGGGAGACCCAGTACTTC.

This clonotype was counted many times. The V call is TRBV18, the J call TRBJ2-7; 9 bases line up with TRBD1. There are 16 residues in the CDR3. V shed 6 bases and J 3 bases; nucleotides not matched to a gene: 12. Germline CDR1 and CDR2: KGHSH and LQKENI. The CDR3 coding sequence is TGTGCCAGCTCCCGGGACAGGGACCCTCAAAACTACGAGCAGTACTTC. Translation: CASSRDRDPQNYEQYF.

This clonotype has at least ten counts. The rearrangement joins TRBV10-3 to TRBJ1-2, with no clear D. Looked up from germline, CDR1 is ENHRY and CDR2 is SYGVKD. The CDR3 extends over 11 amino acids. V was cut by 5 bases and J by 7 bases, with 8 bases left in between. The CDR3 DNA sequence: TGTGCCATCAGTACAGAGGGTGGCTACACCTTC. Translated: CAISTEGGYTF.

The rearrangement uses TRBV20-1 and TRBJ2-7; 8 bases align to TRBD2. V lost 3 bases and J lost 6; bases outside the gene matches: 7. Germline-derived CDR1 and CDR2 are DFQATT and SNEGSKA (reference sequence). The CDR3 covers 13 residues. The CDR3 sequence: CSARPTSDGEQYF. The CDR3 DNA reads as TGCAGTGCTAGGCCGACTAGCGATGGCGAGCAGTACTTC.

This chain links TRBV28 with TRBJ1-2; D is unclear. The ends were cut back, 4 bases at V and 3 bases at J, with 9 bases in the middle. The germline gives CDR1 MDHEN, CDR2 SYDVKM. CDR3 size: 13 residues. The CDR3 protein is CASSSSGHYGYTF. The CDR3 nucleotides are TGTGCCAGCAGTTCGTCAGGACACTATGGCTACACCTTC.

In this sample, this clonotype turned up many times. This chain uses TRBV28 with TRBJ2-2; no firm D call. Per the germline V gene, CDR1 is MDHEN and CDR2 is SYDVKM. This CDR3 is built from 14 residues. Trimming took 6 bases from V and 5 from J, leaving 13 bases between them. Here the CDR3 DNA reads TGTGCCAGCAGGGACGCCCTATCGACCGGGGAGCTGTTTTTT. This codes for CASRDALSTGELFF. Combining the CDR3 with reference TRBV28 and TRBJ2-2 gives the whole variable domain DVKVTQSSRYLVKRTGEKVFLECVQDMDHENMFWYRQDPGLGLRLIYFSYDVKMKEKGDIPEGYSVSREKKERFSLILESASTNQTSMYLCASRDALSTGELFFGEGSRLTVL.

The chain links TRBV27 to TRBJ2-1; D not certain. V lost 5 bases and J 10 bases, leaving 12 bases between the germline ends. This CDR3 comprises 12 residues. Germline CDR1 MNHEY, CDR2 SMNVEV (reference sequence). The CDR3 loop reads CASSRRNGEQFF. CDR3 DNA: TGTGCCAGCAGTCGAAGGAATGGGGAGCAGTTCTTC.

There are many counts of this clonotype. The chain employs TRBV7-9 and TRBJ2-1; 7 bases match TRBD2. The CDR3 is made up of 15 amino acids. Germline trimming cut 3 bases from V and 1 base from J; bases unmatched to any gene: 3. CDR1 and CDR2 (germline): SEHNR, FQNEAQ (reference sequence). The CDR3 DNA sequence: TGTGCCAGCAGCTTGCGGGAGTCTTCCTACAATGAGCAGTTCTTC. This gives the protein CASSLRESSYNEQFF.

This clonotype occurred many times. The chain carries TRBV27 and TRBJ2-3, with 9 bases matching TRBD1. The CDR3 spans 16 residues. Trimming at V came to 6 bases and at J to 4 bases, leaving 11 bases not matched to a gene. Germline V CDR1 and CDR2: MNHEY, SMNVEV (reference sequence). CDR3 bases: TGTGCCAGCAGAACAAATGGACAGGGGCACTCAGATACGCAGTATTTT. It encodes CASRTNGQGHSDTQYF.

This clonotype occurred many times. The chain joins TRBV27 to TRBJ2-1; D gene unclear. The CDR3 is 15 residues long. V gave up 5 bases and J gave up 3 bases, with 14 bases separating them. CDR1 and CDR2 (germline): MNHEY, SMNVEV (reference sequence). In nucleotides, the CDR3 is TGTGCCAGCAGTCCCTCGGACCTTTACTACAATGAGCAGTTCTTC. As protein: CASSPSDLYYNEQFF.

The genes are TRBV5-5 and TRBJ2-7, with D perhaps TRBD2 (6 bases). V dropped 4 bases and J dropped 5 bases, with 19 bases sitting between them. This CDR3 has 15 residues. Germline loops: CDR1 SGHKS, CDR2 YYEKEE (reference sequence). The CDR3 coding sequence is TGTGCCAGCAGCATGGCGGGGAATGGTTTGGACGAGCAGTACTTC. Translation: CASSMAGNGLDEQYF.

This clonotype was counted a few times. This chain uses TRBV27 with TRBJ1-5; 9 bases map to TRBD1. V lost 4 bases to trimming and J lost 1 base; unmatched junction nucleotides: 5. Germline V gives CDR1 MNHEY, CDR2 SMNVEV (reference sequence). The CDR3 sequence is 16 residues long. The CDR3 DNA reads as TGTGCCAGCAGTTCCTTGACAGGGGGAAGCAATCAGCCCCAGCATTTT. It is translated as CASSSLTGGSNQPQHF.

Turning to this clonotype: A much larger clone is a single base away; this may be a read error. The chain uses TRBV6-5 and TRBJ2-3; 7 bases line up with TRBD1. Germline V gene data show CDR1 as MNHEY and CDR2 as SVGAGI. The CDR3 has 12 amino acids. This chain's CDR3 is CTSSSQGDTQYF. The CDR3 nucleotides are TGTACCAGCAGCTCACAGGGGGATACGCAGTATTTT.

This clonotype was observed at least ten times. CDR3 sequence (DNA): TGCAGCGTCGGGGACACTTACTATGGCTACACCTTC. Amino acid sequence: CSVGDTYYGYTF. This sequence joins TRBV29-1 and TRBJ1-2; maybe TRBD1 (6 bases). V lost 6 bases to trimming and J lost 3 bases, with 11 bases between them. The CDR3 is made up of 12 amino acids. Germline V gene data show CDR1 as SQVTM and CDR2 as ANQGSEA.

In its sample, this clonotype was seen many times. This chain uses TRBV6-1 with TRBJ2-7; the match to TRBD1 covers 10 bases. The V segment lost 10 bases and the J segment 0 bases; nucleotides outside the gene matches: 9. In germline, CDR1 is MNHNS, CDR2 SASEGT. The CDR3 is made up of 15 amino acids. CDR3 amino acids: CATLGQGTFSYEQYF. The DNA of the CDR3 is TGTGCCACCCTGGGACAGGGGACTTTCTCCTACGAGCAGTACTTC.

This clonotype was seen repeatedly, ten times or more. The chain uses TRBV6-5 and TRBJ2-1, with 8 bases that match TRBD1. Looked up from germline, CDR1 is MNHEY and CDR2 is SVGAGI. This CDR3 spans 15 amino acids. Germline trimming cut 6 bases from V and 4 bases from J; bases unmatched to any gene: 8. This CDR3 is CASRTGADSYNEQFF. CDR3 DNA: TGTGCCAGCAGGACAGGGGCCGATTCTTACAATGAGCAGTTCTTC.

This clonotype appeared many times. The chain combines TRBV11-2 with TRBJ1-5; 7 bases agree with TRBD1. The CDR3 length is 13 residues. The germline V gene has CDR1 SGHAT and CDR2 FQNNGV. The V segment lost 1 base and the J segment 12 bases; nucleotides outside the gene matches: 6. This chain's CDR3 is CASSLVTGEVQHF. The CDR3 DNA reads as TGTGCCAGCAGCTTAGTCACAGGGGAGGTCCAGCATTTT.

This clonotype was found many times. V is TRBV18 and J is TRBJ2-7; 8 nucleotides line up with TRBD2. Germline trimming cut 3 bases from V and 1 base from J; bases unmatched to any gene: 8. Germline CDR1 is KGHSH and CDR2 is LQKENI. This CDR3 has 16 amino acids. This chain's CDR3 is CASSPPGTSSSYEQYF. CDR3 DNA: TGTGCCAGCTCACCGCCCGGGACTAGTAGTTCCTACGAGCAGTACTTC.

This clonotype was detected ten times or more. The chain recombines TRBV11-2 with TRBJ2-7, with D possibly TRBD2 on 6 matching bases. This CDR3 is built from 16 residues. The ends were cut back, 5 bases at V and 3 bases at J, with 20 bases in the middle. Germline V CDR1 and CDR2: SGHAT, FQNNGV. This chain's CDR3 is CASSLRLGQDNYEQYF. CDR3 DNA: TGTGCCAGCAGCCTGAGACTAGGGCAGGACAACTACGAGCAGTACTTC. Complete variable domain (other parts from reference TRBV11-2 and TRBJ2-7): EAGVAQSPRYKIIEKRQSVAFWCNPISGHATLYWYQQILGQGPKLLIQFQNNGVVDDSQLPKDRFSAERLKGVDSTLKIQPAKLEDSAVYLCASSLRLGQDNYEQYFGPGTRLTVT.

There are many counts of this clonotype. The rearrangement joins TRBV30 to TRBJ2-7; 9 nucleotides match TRBD1. The length of the CDR3 is 17 residues. In germline, CDR1 is GTSNPN, CDR2 SVGIG (reference sequence). Germline trimming cut 0 bases from V and 1 base from J; bases unmatched to any gene: 10. CDR3 sequence (DNA): TGTGCCTGGAGTGTCGGGACAGGGTTATACGGGTCCTACGAGCAGTACTTC. It is translated as CAWSVGTGLYGSYEQYF.

At least ten counts were recorded for this clonotype. The chain recombines TRBV12-3 or TRBV12-4 with TRBJ2-7; no clear D. The CDR3 spans 13 residues. Trimming cost V 2 bases and J 2 bases, with 7 bases left between them. CDR3 amino acids: CASSLTEAYEQYF. The CDR3 DNA follows: TGTGCCAGCAGTTTAACAGAGGCCTACGAGCAGTACTTC.